The T cell receptor beta chain described here comes from a study of blood T cell repertoires in COVID-19. Germline V gene sequence: CDR1 MNHEY, CDR2 SMNVEV (reference sequence). With 5 bases removed from V and 2 bases from J, the gap between germline ends came to 16 bases. The CDR3 is made up of 15 amino acids. Seattle cases were enrolled at active infection and followed longitudinally. Produced via immunoSEQ multiplex PCR; TCRdb's table is partial and in-frame only. Found here are under 200,000 clones, roughly 77% of them singletons; the top ten hold 6%. The sequencing input was peripheral blood. This clonotype was obtained from a middle-aged woman with COVID-19, enrolled during active disease. The chain combines TRBV27 with TRBJ2-7, with D perhaps matching TRBD1 (5 bases). CDR3 sequence: CASSPRQGSPYEQYF. The CDR3 DNA sequence: TGTGCCAGCAGTCCCCGTCAGGGATCCCCCTACGAGCAGTACTTC.